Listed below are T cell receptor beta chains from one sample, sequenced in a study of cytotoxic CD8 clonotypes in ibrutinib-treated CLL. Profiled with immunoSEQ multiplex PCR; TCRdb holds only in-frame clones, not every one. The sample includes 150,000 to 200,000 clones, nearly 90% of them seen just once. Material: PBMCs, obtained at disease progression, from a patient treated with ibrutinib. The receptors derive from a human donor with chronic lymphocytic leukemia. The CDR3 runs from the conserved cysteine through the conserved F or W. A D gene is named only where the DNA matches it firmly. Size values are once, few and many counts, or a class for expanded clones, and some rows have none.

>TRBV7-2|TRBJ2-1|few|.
CASSHTGTGRYNEQFF
TGTGCCAGCAGCCACACCGGGACTGGACGCTACAATGAGCAGTTCTTC
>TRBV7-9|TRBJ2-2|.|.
CASSLFGGTGELFF
TGTGCCAGCAGCTTATTTGGGGGCACCGGGGAGCTGTTTTTT
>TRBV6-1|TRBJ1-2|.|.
CASSEGDRNYGYTF
TGTGCCAGCAGTGAGGGAGACAGGAACTATGGCTACACCTTC
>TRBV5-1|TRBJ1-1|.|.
CASSLVVVNTEAFF
TGCGCCAGCAGCTTGGTCGTTGTGAACACTGAAGCTTTCTTT
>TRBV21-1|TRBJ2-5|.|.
CASSIPGSQETQYF
TGTGCCAGCAGCATCCCAGGGTCGCAAGAGACCCAGTACTTC
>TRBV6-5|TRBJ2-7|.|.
CASSYRNDEQYF
TGTGCCAGCAGTTACAGGAACGATGAGCAGTACTTC
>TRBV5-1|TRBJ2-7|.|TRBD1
CASSLGGQGAREQYF
TGCGCCAGCAGCTTGGGGGGACAGGGGGCCCGCGAGCAGTACTTC
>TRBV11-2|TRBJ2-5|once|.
CASSFGGRGGETQYF
TGTGCCAGCAGCTTCGGCGGGAGAGGGGGGGAGACCCAGTACTTC
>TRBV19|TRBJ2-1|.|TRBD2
CASRELAGNNEQFF
TGTGCCAGTAGAGAACTAGCGGGAAACAATGAGCAGTTCTTC
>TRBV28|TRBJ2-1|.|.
CASSLLGFDYNEQFF
TGTGCCAGCAGTCTCTTGGGGTTCGACTACAATGAGCAGTTCTTC
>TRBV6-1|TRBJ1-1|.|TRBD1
CASRGTGEMAEAFF
TGTGCCAGCAGGGGCACAGGGGAGATGGCTGAAGCTTTCTTT
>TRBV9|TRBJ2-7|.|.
CASSTQGRAYEQYF
TGTGCCAGCAGCACGCAGGGCAGGGCTTACGAGCAGTACTTC
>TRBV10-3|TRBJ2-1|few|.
CASGRVGRYNEQFF
TGTGCCAGCGGAAGGGTGGGACGCTACAATGAGCAGTTCTTC
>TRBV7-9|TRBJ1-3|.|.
CASSLQGSGNTIYF
TGTGCCAGCAGCTTACAGGGCTCTGGAAACACCATATATTTT